The 28 T cell receptor beta chains below were found in one sample sequenced in a study of beta chain features in type 1 diabetes. Findings and caveats of the study: Shorter TCRB CDR3s, moderately but significantly so, marked every one of the four CD4+ subsets in Type 1 diabetes patients.

Their target antigens are unknown. Expressed TCRB transcripts got sequenced, as all isolated RNA was reverse transcribed. TCRdb keeps only in-frame clones here, not all; method: immunoSEQ multiplex PCR. This sample has some 330,000 clones, with roughly 13% found just once. The sample was naive CD4+ T cells from blood. Receptors originate from a woman aged 18-35 years with type 1 diabetes.

The table lists this clone with a few counts. The chain is built from TRBV7-9 and TRBJ1-3; D is unresolved. There are 15 residues in the CDR3. The V gene's germline CDR1 is SEHNR and CDR2 FQNEAQ (reference sequence). V lost 4 bases and J 1 base, leaving 11 bases between the germline ends. The CDR3 protein is CASSSFRGSGNTIYF. The DNA of the CDR3 is TGTGCCAGCAGCTCCTTTCGGGGATCTGGAAACACCATATATTTT.

This chain joins TRBV7-9 and TRBJ1-5, with TRBD1 as a possible D gene (5 bases). CDR3 length: 15 residues. Trimming stripped 2 bases from V and 11 bases from J, with 19 bases between. Germline V gives CDR1 SEHNR, CDR2 FQNEAQ (reference sequence). This CDR3 reads CASSLRQGRGVTQHF. The CDR3 DNA reads TGTGCCAGCAGCTTACGGCAGGGAAGAGGTGTGACCCAGCATTTT.

The chain couples TRBV7-2 to TRBJ2-1; 14 nucleotides match TRBD2. CDR3 length: 15 residues. Germline V gives CDR1 SGHTA, CDR2 FQGNSA. The J segment lost 8 bases and the V segment lost 5 bases, leaving 5 bases of the junction unmatched. The CDR3 spells CASSTRLAGGDEQFF. DNA of the CDR3: TGTGCCAGCAGCACCCGACTAGCGGGAGGGGATGAGCAGTTCTTC. Together with reference TRBV7-2 and TRBJ2-1, the CDR3 gives the full variable domain: GAGVSQSPSNKVTEKGKDVELRCDPISGHTALYWYRQSLGQGLEFLIYFQGNSAPDKSGLPSDRFSAERTGGSVSTLTIQRTQQEDSAVYLCASSTRLAGGDEQFFGPGTRLTVL.

This chain links TRBV28 with TRBJ2-1, with TRBD2 matching over 7 bases. The CDR3 spans 14 residues. V was clipped by 6 bases and J by 5 bases; unmatched bases: 7. CDR1 and CDR2 (germline): MDHEN, SYDVKM. The CDR3 spells CASSHGGTHNEQFF. In nucleotides, the CDR3 is TGTGCCAGCAGCCACGGGGGGACCCACAATGAGCAGTTCTTC.

This clone has only a few counts. V gene TRBV7-2 combines with J gene TRBJ1-1; 7 nucleotides agree with TRBD1. In germline, CDR1 is SGHTA, CDR2 FQGNSA. V was clipped by 5 bases and J by 6 bases; unmatched bases: 3. The CDR3 length is 12 residues. CDR3 region: CASSDRVSEAFF. CDR3 sequence (DNA): TGTGCCAGCAGCGACAGGGTTTCTGAAGCTTTCTTT.

Only a few counts were recorded for this clone. The J gene is TRBJ1-4, the V gene TRBV4-1; 10 bases line up with TRBD1. CDR1 and CDR2 from the germline V gene are MGHRA and YSYEKL. The CDR3 runs 16 residues. Trimming took 4 bases from V and 10 from J; bases not matched to a gene: 12. The DNA for the CDR3 is TGCGCCAGCAGCCGATTCATGAGGACAGGGGGGGGAAAACTGTTTTTT. Amino acids: CASSRFMRTGGGKLFF.

The chain joins TRBV11-2 to TRBJ2-1; tentatively, D is TRBD2 (5 bases). The CDR3 has 15 residues. The V end was cut by 0 bases, the J end by 7 bases, with 13 bases between. Per the germline V gene, CDR1 is SGHAT and CDR2 is FQNNGV. DNA of the CDR3: TGTGCCAGCAGCTTAGATCGAGACGGCGGGAATGAGCAGTTCTTC. This gives the protein CASSLDRDGGNEQFF. The variable domain in full, with the rest retrieved from reference TRBV11-2 and TRBJ2-1, is EAGVAQSPRYKIIEKRQSVAFWCNPISGHATLYWYQQILGQGPKLLIQFQNNGVVDDSQLPKDRFSAERLKGVDSTLKIQPAKLEDSAVYLCASSLDRDGGNEQFFGPGTRLTVL.

This clone came up a few times. The rearrangement uses TRBV18 and TRBJ2-7, with a tentative D call TRBD1 (5 bases). The ends were cut back, 0 bases at V and 5 bases at J, with 11 bases in the middle. The CDR3 is 14 amino acids. Germline V gene data show CDR1 as KGHSH and CDR2 as LQKENI. CDR3 amino acids: CASSPPVRVHEQYF. CDR3 bases: TGTGCCAGCTCACCACCGGTCAGGGTCCACGAGCAGTACTTC.

The chain couples TRBV18 to TRBJ2-1, with a tentative D call TRBD2 (5 bases). CDR1 is KGHSH, CDR2 LQKENI, per germline. The V and J ends lost 3 bases and 10 bases respectively, with 13 bases between them. The CDR3 loop spans 13 amino acids. The CDR3 sequence: CASSPGPGEEQFF. The DNA of the CDR3 is TGTGCCAGCTCACCCGGGCCCGGGGAAGAGCAGTTCTTC.

This clone was seen only a few times. The chain uses TRBV5-4 and TRBJ2-7, with D tentatively TRBD1 (5 bases). This CDR3 region has 14 residues. CDR1 and CDR2 (germline): SGHNT, YYREEE (reference sequence). Trimming took 2 bases from V and 2 from J, leaving 11 bases between them. The CDR3 sequence is CASSLQEPPYEQYF. CDR3 nucleotides: TGTGCCAGCAGCTTACAGGAACCACCCTACGAGCAGTACTTC.

The chain is built from TRBV5-6 and TRBJ2-5, with 8 bases that match TRBD1. This CDR3 region has 14 residues. V was clipped by 3 bases and J by 4 bases; unmatched bases: 5. CDR1 is SGHDT and CDR2 is YYEEEE in the germline V gene. The CDR3 here is CASSWYRGIETQYF. DNA of the CDR3: TGTGCCAGCAGCTGGTACAGGGGGATAGAGACCCAGTACTTC.

The chain has TRBV2 and TRBJ2-5; a weak D match, TRBD2 (7 bases). Germline CDR1 and CDR2: SNHLY and FYNNEI. Between the trimmed V and J ends, which lost 0 bases and 7 bases, there was a span of 15 bases. CDR3 length: 15 amino acids. The CDR3 loop reads CASSEAPGGRRTQYF. The CDR3 DNA sequence: TGTGCCAGCAGTGAAGCCCCCGGGGGGCGGCGGACCCAGTACTTC.

This chain links TRBV2 with TRBJ2-7, with D tentatively TRBD1 (5 bases). V gave up 3 bases and J gave up 3 bases, with 12 bases separating them. CDR3 length: 14 amino acids. CDR1 SNHLY and CDR2 FYNNEI come from the germline V gene. The CDR3 DNA reads as TGTGCCAGCAGTGAGTGGGGCCTAGGCTACGAGCAGTACTTC. This gives the protein CASSEWGLGYEQYF.

The chain carries TRBV25-1 and TRBJ1-1; D is perhaps TRBD1 (5 bases). The V and J ends lost 6 bases and 0 bases respectively, with 17 bases between them. CDR3 size: 16 residues. Germline lookup yields CDR1 MGHDK and CDR2 SYGVNS. The DNA of the CDR3 is TGTGCCAGCAGGAAAACCGGGACTTACATGAACACTGAAGCTTTCTTT. The encoded protein is CASRKTGTYMNTEAFF.

This clone showed up just a few times. The gene calls are TRBV30 and TRBJ2-7; D might be TRBD2 (6 bases). V was clipped by 1 base and J by 7 bases, with 17 bases between them. CDR1 and CDR2 (germline): GTSNPN, SVGIG (reference sequence). This CDR3 region has 14 residues. The CDR3 nucleotides are TGTGCCTGGAGTGAACTACTTGAGGCGGGAGAGCAGTACTTC. Protein: CAWSELLEAGEQYF.

The genes are TRBV30 and TRBJ1-2; D remains ambiguous. V was cut by 0 bases and J by 5 bases, with 7 bases left in between. The V gene's germline CDR1 is GTSNPN and CDR2 SVGIG (reference sequence). This CDR3 comprises 12 residues. The CDR3 sequence is CAWSVPGYGYTF. Here the CDR3 DNA reads TGTGCCTGGAGTGTACCAGGATATGGCTACACCTTC.

The chain has TRBV29-1 and TRBJ1-2; 10 bases line up with TRBD1. The trim removed 7 bases at V and 8 bases at J, leaving 7 bases unmatched. CDR1 and CDR2 from the germline V gene are SQVTM and ANQGSEA. The CDR3 sequence is 12 residues long. DNA of the CDR3: TGCAGCGGTCTGACAGGGGGCTACGGCTACACCTTC. Protein sequence: CSGLTGGYGYTF.

V is TRBV9 and J is TRBJ2-7; 9 positions agree with TRBD1. The CDR3 covers 16 residues. Per the germline V gene, CDR1 is SGDLS and CDR2 is YYNGEE. V dropped 3 bases and J dropped 7; count of bases not matched to a gene: 14. Here the CDR3 reads CASSDGRDRERAEQYF. The CDR3 coding sequence is TGTGCCAGCAGCGATGGCAGGGACAGGGAACGGGCGGAGCAGTACTTC. The full variable domain, in which reference TRBV9 and TRBJ2-7 provide the parts outside the CDR3, is DSGVTQTPKHLITATGQRVTLRCSPRSGDLSVYWYQQSLDQGLQFLIQYYNGEERAKGNILERFSAQQFPDLHSELNLSSLELGDSALYFCASSDGRDRERAEQYFGPGTRLTVT.

CDR3 in DNA: TGCGCCAGCAGCCAAGATGACACAGGGGGCAGCTATGGCTACACCTTC. Translated, it gives CASSQDDTGGSYGYTF. This chain joins TRBV4-3 and TRBJ1-2; TRBD1 matches at 9 bases. The length of the CDR3 is 16 residues. After removal of 0 bases from V and 4 bases from J, the junction contained 6 bases not matched to a gene. Germline lookup yields CDR1 LGHNA and CDR2 YSLEER.

V is TRBV5-1 and J is TRBJ1-6; 7 bases align to TRBD1. The CDR3 consists of 14 residues. Trimming at V came to 4 bases and at J to 8 bases, leaving 6 bases not matched to a gene. Germline values: CDR1 SGHRS, CDR2 YFSETQ. CDR3 sequence reads: CASSGGQTHSPLHF. The CDR3 region has the DNA TGCGCCAGCAGCGGGGGACAGACCCATTCACCCCTCCACTTT.

The rearrangement uses TRBV7-9 and TRBJ2-2; the match to TRBD2 covers 8 bases. Germline CDR1 SEHNR, CDR2 FQNEAQ (reference sequence). J gave up 2 bases and V 11 bases, and 7 bases lay outside the gene matches. This CDR3 is 14 amino acids long. The CDR3 spells CARTGGDNTGELFF. The CDR3 nucleotides read TGTGCCCGCACCGGGGGGGACAACACCGGGGAGCTGTTTTTT.

This clone has more than one count but fewer than ten. The gene calls are TRBV15 and TRBJ2-2; TRBD1 is a possible D gene (5 bases). This CDR3 comprises 15 residues. Trimming pared 6 bases from V and 2 bases from J, leaving 13 bases between. Germline V CDR1 and CDR2: LNHNV, YYDKDF (reference sequence). The CDR3 DNA sequence: TGTGCCACCAGTTTGGGGCAGGGAAACACCGGGGAGCTGTTTTTT. It yields the protein CATSLGQGNTGELFF.

This clone was recorded a few times. This chain joins TRBV11-2 and TRBJ2-7, with 7 positions matching TRBD1. Germline loops: CDR1 SGHAT, CDR2 FQNNGV. Trimming removed 7 bases from V and 3 bases from J; junction bases left unmatched: 12. This CDR3 comprises 15 residues. Here the CDR3 reads CASTINRDSFYEQYF. The CDR3 DNA reads TGTGCCAGCACCATTAACCGGGACAGCTTCTACGAGCAGTACTTC.

The chain carries TRBV7-9 and TRBJ2-7; tentative D call: TRBD2 (5 bases). This CDR3 is 13 amino acids long. V was clipped by 3 bases and J by 2 bases, with 8 bases between them. CDR1 is SEHNR and CDR2 is FQNEAQ in the germline V gene (reference sequence). CDR3 protein: CASSFRGTYEQYF. CDR3 DNA: TGTGCCAGCAGCTTCCGGGGTACCTACGAGCAGTACTTC. The full variable domain, its missing parts supplied by reference TRBV7-9 and TRBJ2-7, is DTGVSQNPRHKITKRGQNVTFRCDPISEHNRLYWYRQTLGQGPEFLTYFQNEAQLEKSRLLSDRFSAERPKGSFSTLEIQRTEQGDSAMYLCASSFRGTYEQYFGPGTRLTVT.

The genes are TRBV5-1 and TRBJ2-6, with 9 bases identical to TRBD1. The CDR3 is 15 amino acids. V lost 3 bases, J lost 4 bases, and 2 bases stayed unmatched. Germline lookup yields CDR1 SGHRS and CDR2 YFSETQ. CDR3 in DNA: TGCGCCAGCAGCTCACAGGGGGCCGGGGCCAACGTCCTGACTTTC. Its protein product is CASSSQGAGANVLTF.

This clone was seen a handful of times. DNA of the CDR3: TGCGCCAGCACCCCAGGGGCCCGCGAGACCCAGTACTTC. Translating gives CASTPGARETQYF. J is TRBJ2-5 and V is TRBV5-1; maybe TRBD1 (6 bases). Per germline, CDR1 SGHRS and CDR2 YFSETQ. Trimming cost V 6 bases and J 5 bases, with 14 bases left between them. The CDR3 loop spans 13 amino acids. The variable domain in full, completed from reference TRBV5-1 and TRBJ2-5, reads KAGVTQTPRYLIKTRGQQVTLSCSPISGHRSVSWYQQTPGQGLQFLFEYFSETQRNKGNFPGRFSGRQFSNSRSEMNVSTLELGDSALYLCASTPGARETQYFGPGTRLLVL.

The chain joins TRBV19 to TRBJ1-2; D is ambiguous. CDR1 and CDR2 (germline): LNHDA, SQIVND (reference sequence). V gave up 7 bases and J gave up 4 bases, with 19 bases separating them. The CDR3 has 15 amino acids. The CDR3 nucleotides are TGTGCCAGTACCGACCGGGAGGATACCGGCTATGGCTACACCTTC. Protein: CASTDREDTGYGYTF.

V gene TRBV5-4 combines with J gene TRBJ2-7, with no clear D. There are 15 residues in the CDR3. With 0 bases removed from V and 3 bases from J, the gap between germline ends came to 13 bases. The germline gives CDR1 SGHNT, CDR2 YYREEE (reference sequence). The CDR3 here is CASSLDSNSFYEQYF. The CDR3 DNA follows: TGTGCCAGCAGCTTGGATTCCAACAGTTTCTACGAGCAGTACTTC.